These T cell receptor beta chains were read from a single sample in a study of Graves' ophthalmopathy and Graves' hyperthyroidism. TCRdb independently ran MiXCR on the multiplex PCR reads; one entry per CDR3 protein. The sample has around 600,000 distinct CDR3 sequences; about 38% are singletons. Sample: peripheral blood. Receptors were obtained from an adult man with Graves' ophthalmopathy. Each CDR3 is given with its conserved first and last residue. D genes are given only for firm matches. Not all rows give a size; the values are once, few, many and, for expanded clones, a class.

many,TRBD1,TRBV7-9,TRBJ2-7,CASSFGAGGVGEQYF,TGTGCCAGCAGCTTTGGCGCAGGGGGCGTCGGCGAGCAGTACTTC
.,.,TRBV24-1,TRBJ2-2,CATSDDGGITGELFF,TGTGCCACCAGTGATGATGGGGGCATTACCGGGGAGCTGTTTTTT
many,.,TRBV29-1,TRBJ2-7,CSVRGLHYEQYF,TGCAGCGTTAGGGGTCTTCACTACGAGCAGTACTTC
many,.,TRBV29-1,TRBJ2-7,CSVRARASYEQYF,TGCAGCGTTCGGGCCCGGGCCTCCTACGAGCAGTACTTC
.,.,TRBV10-3,TRBJ1-5,CAVGRDNQPQHF,TGTGCCGTTGGACGGGACAATCAGCCCCAGCATTTT
few,.,TRBV20-1,TRBJ1-1,CSAPIPGVDTEAFF,TGCAGTGCTCCCATCCCAGGGGTTGACACTGAAGCTTTCTTT
.,.,TRBV29-1,TRBJ1-1,CSQDGFPNTEAFF,TGCAGCCAAGATGGTTTTCCGAACACTGAAGCTTTCTTT
.,.,TRBV2,TRBJ2-7,CASSEFLTAGDGQYF,TGTGCCAGCAGTGAATTTTTAACGGCAGGAGACGGGCAGTACTTC
.,TRBD1,TRBV5-1,TRBJ2-1,CASSEQQGAGNEQFF,TGCGCCAGCAGCGAACAACAGGGGGCGGGCAATGAGCAGTTCTTC
.,.,TRBV10-3,TRBJ1-3,CAIREGWDSGNTIYF,TGTGCCATCAGGGAGGGGTGGGACTCTGGAAACACCATATATTTT
.,TRBD1,TRBV25-1,TRBJ1-3,CPDRGPGNTIYF,TGTCCCGACAGGGGGCCTGGAAACACCATATATTTT
once,.,TRBV15,TRBJ1-4,CATSRDRGGPDEKLFF,TGTGCCACCAGCAGGGACCGAGGGGGACCTGATGAAAAACTGTTTTTT
.,TRBD2,TRBV7-3,TRBJ2-5,CASRSAGGLTETQYF,TGTGCCAGCAGGTCGGCGGGGGGCTTAACGGAGACCCAGTACTTC
many,TRBD1,TRBV12-3/TRBV12-4,TRBJ1-3,CASGDRASGSGNTIYF,TGTGCCAGCGGAGACAGGGCCTCGGGCTCTGGAAACACCATATATTTT
.,TRBD2,TRBV19,TRBJ2-5,CASSSGLAGAQETQYF,TGTGCCAGTAGTTCAGGACTAGCGGGGGCCCAAGAGACCCAGTACTTC
many,.,TRBV7-2,TRBJ1-4,CASSRPGEKLFF,TGTGCCAGCAGTCGACCTGGGGAAAAACTGTTTTTT
.,.,TRBV10-3,TRBJ1-5,CASSSAGLDQPQHF,TGTGCCAGCAGTTCAGCAGGGCTGGATCAGCCCCAGCATTTT
few,TRBD2,TRBV6-1,TRBJ2-7,CAILTSGTYEQYF,TGTGCCATCCTGACTAGCGGGACCTACGAGCAGTACTTC
.,.,TRBV2,TRBJ2-7,CASSTGNAYEQYF,TGTGCCAGCAGCACCGGGAACGCGTACGAGCAGTACTTC
many,.,TRBV10-3,TRBJ2-2,CAISDYDLNGRTGELFF,TGTGCCATCAGTGATTACGACCTGAACGGTCGCACCGGGGAGCTGTTTTTT
once,.,TRBV29-1,TRBJ1-4,CSVDPRTNEKLFF,TGCAGCGTGGACCCACGCACTAATGAAAAACTGTTTTTT
many,.,TRBV12-3/TRBV12-4,TRBJ1-2,CASTLRGPSGYTF,TGTGCCAGCACCCTCCGGGGCCCGTCGGGCTACACCTTC
many,TRBD2,TRBV4-2,TRBJ2-5,CASSQAQTSGDLTQYF,TGTGCCAGCAGCCAAGCCCAGACTAGCGGTGACCTAACCCAGTACTTC
many,.,TRBV5-1,TRBJ1-4,CASSLTGSKSEKLFF,TGCGCCAGCAGCCTTACAGGGTCGAAAAGCGAAAAACTGTTTTTT
.,TRBD2,TRBV4-3,TRBJ2-7,CASSQDIAGATYEQYF,TGCGCCAGCAGCCAAGATATAGCGGGGGCTACCTACGAGCAGTACTTC
.,TRBD1,TRBV7-9,TRBJ2-5,CASSPRPGTGRTQYF,TGTGCCAGCAGCCCCCGCCCTGGGACAGGGAGGACCCAGTACTTC
many,TRBD2,TRBV14,TRBJ2-2,CASTGLAGTGELFF,TGTGCCAGTACTGGACTAGCGGGCACCGGGGAGCTGTTTTTT
few,TRBD1,TRBV20-1,TRBJ2-7,CSARDVEGAVYEQYF,TGCAGTGCTAGAGATGTTGAGGGGGCGGTCTACGAGCAGTACTTC
many,.,TRBV20-1,TRBJ1-1,CSARDPEGGITEAFF,TGCAGTGCTAGAGATCCTGAGGGAGGAATAACTGAAGCTTTCTTT
.,.,TRBV11-2,TRBJ1-1,CASSSNLGRNTEAFF,TGTGCCAGCAGCTCAAATCTAGGGAGAAACACTGAAGCTTTCTTT
.,TRBD1,TRBV12-3/TRBV12-4,TRBJ1-5,CASTTGQDSNQPQHF,TGTGCCAGCACCACCGGACAGGATAGCAATCAGCCCCAGCATTTT
.,TRBD2,TRBV25-1,TRBJ2-5,CASSEFSLAGAETQYF,TGTGCCAGCAGTGAATTTTCTCTAGCGGGGGCAGAGACCCAGTACTTC
many,.,TRBV20-1,TRBJ1-1,CSATTGVNTEAFF,TGCAGTGCCACTACAGGTGTGAACACTGAAGCTTTCTTT
few,TRBD1,TRBV11-1,TRBJ2-7,CASSPMGQPYEQYF,TGTGCCAGCAGTCCAATGGGACAGCCCTACGAGCAGTACTTC
many,TRBD1,TRBV6-6,TRBJ1-1,CASGRDSPNTEAFF,TGTGCCAGCGGCCGGGACAGTCCTAACACTGAAGCTTTCTTT
.,.,TRBV7-8,TRBJ1-2,CASSLKAGGDYGYTF,TGTGCCAGCAGCTTAAAGGCAGGCGGGGACTATGGCTACACCTTC
few,TRBD1,TRBV9,TRBJ1-2,CASSGDRAYGYTF,TGTGCCAGCAGCGGGGACAGGGCCTATGGCTACACCTTC